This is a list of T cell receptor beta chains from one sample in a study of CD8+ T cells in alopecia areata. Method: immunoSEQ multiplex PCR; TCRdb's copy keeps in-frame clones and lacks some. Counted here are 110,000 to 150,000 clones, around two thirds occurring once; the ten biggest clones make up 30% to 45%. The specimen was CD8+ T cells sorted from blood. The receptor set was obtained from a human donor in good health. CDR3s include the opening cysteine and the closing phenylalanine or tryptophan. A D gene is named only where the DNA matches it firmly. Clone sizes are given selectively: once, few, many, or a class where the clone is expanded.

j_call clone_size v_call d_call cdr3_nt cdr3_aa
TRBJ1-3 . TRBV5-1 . TGCGCCAGCAGCTTGACCAGTCCTTCCTCTGGAAACACCATATATTTT CASSLTSPSSGNTIYF
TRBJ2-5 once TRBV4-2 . TGTGCCAGCAGCCAAGATACGCCTGGGGGGTACCAAGAGACCCAGTACTTC CASSQDTPGGYQETQYF
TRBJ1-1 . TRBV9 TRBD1 TGTGCCAGCAGCGCATCCGGACAGGCGGATGAAGCTTTCTTT CASSASGQADEAFF
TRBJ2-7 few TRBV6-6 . TGTGCCAGCACCGGGGCTGACAGCTACGAGCAGTACTTC CASTGADSYEQYF
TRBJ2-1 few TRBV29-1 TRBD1 TGCAGCGCGTGGACCGGGACAGGGAACAATGAGCAGTTCTTC CSAWTGTGNNEQFF
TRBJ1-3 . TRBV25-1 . TGTGCCAGCAGTAGGGTTGCTGGAAACACCATATATTTT CASSRVAGNTIYF
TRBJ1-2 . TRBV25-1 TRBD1 TGTGCCAGCAGTGAGCGGGACAGTAATGGCTACACCTTC CASSERDSNGYTF
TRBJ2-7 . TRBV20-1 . TGCAGTGCTAGAGACAATGCTCAGCAGTACTTC CSARDNAQQYF
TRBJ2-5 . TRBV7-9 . TGTGCCAGCACTCATGCCTCCGTTCAAGAGACCCAGTACTTC CASTHASVQETQYF
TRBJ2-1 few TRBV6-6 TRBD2 TGTGCCAGCATCCAACTAGCGGGGGCCTACAATGAGCAGTTCTTC CASIQLAGAYNEQFF
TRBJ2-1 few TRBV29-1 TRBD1 TGCAGCGTTGAAGGAGGGGACAGGGAAAAGAATGAGCAGTTCTTC CSVEGGDREKNEQFF
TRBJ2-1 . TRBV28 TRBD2 TGTGCCAGCAGTTTAGCTAGCGGGTATGCCTACAATGAGCAGTTCTTC CASSLASGYAYNEQFF
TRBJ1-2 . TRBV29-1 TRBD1 TGCAGCGGTATTAGCCGGGACAGCTATGGCTACACCTTC CSGISRDSYGYTF
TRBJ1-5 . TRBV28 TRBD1 TGTGCCAGCAGTTCAGGGGGCTACCCTCATCAGCCCCAGCATTTT CASSSGGYPHQPQHF
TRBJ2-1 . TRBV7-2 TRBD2 TGTGCCAGCAGCTTAGCGCCAGGACTAGCGGGAACCTACAATGAGCAGTTCTTC CASSLAPGLAGTYNEQFF